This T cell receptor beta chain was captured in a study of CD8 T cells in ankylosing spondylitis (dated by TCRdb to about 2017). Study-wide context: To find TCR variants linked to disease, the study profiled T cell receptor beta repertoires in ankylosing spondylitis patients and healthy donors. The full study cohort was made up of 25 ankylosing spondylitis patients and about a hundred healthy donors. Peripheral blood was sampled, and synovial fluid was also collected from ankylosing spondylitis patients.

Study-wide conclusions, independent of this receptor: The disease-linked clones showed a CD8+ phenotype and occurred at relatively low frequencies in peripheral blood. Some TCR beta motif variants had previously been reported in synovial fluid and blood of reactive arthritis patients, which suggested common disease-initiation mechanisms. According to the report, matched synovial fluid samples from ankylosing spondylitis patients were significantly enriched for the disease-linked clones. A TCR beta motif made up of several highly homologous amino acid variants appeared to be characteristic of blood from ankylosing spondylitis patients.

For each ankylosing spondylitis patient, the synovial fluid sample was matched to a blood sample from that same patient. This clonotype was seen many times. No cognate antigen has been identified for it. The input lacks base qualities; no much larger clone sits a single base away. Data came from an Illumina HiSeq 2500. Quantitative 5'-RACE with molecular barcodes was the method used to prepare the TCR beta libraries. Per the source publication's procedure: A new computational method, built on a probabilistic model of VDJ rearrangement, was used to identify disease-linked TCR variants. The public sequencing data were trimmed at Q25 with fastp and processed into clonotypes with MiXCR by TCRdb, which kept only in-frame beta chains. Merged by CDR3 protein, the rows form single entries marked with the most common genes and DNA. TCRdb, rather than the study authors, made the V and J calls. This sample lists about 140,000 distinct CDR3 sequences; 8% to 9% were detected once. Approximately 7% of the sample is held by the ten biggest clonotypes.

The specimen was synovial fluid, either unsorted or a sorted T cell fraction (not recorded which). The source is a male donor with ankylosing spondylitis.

This receptor carries the CDR3 CASSFGTSGVRTDTQYF. The DNA is TGTGCCAGCAGCTTCGGGACTAGCGGGGTTCGCACAGATACGCAGTATTTT. The rearranged chain carries TRBV3-1 and TRBJ2-3, with 13 middle bases fitting TRBD2. The germline V gene (reference sequence) specifies LGHDT as CDR1 and YNNKEL as CDR2. The germline V and J ends show losses of 5 bases and 1 base respectively, and no gene match explains 6 bases of the junction. The CDR3, from cysteine to phenylalanine, totals 17 residues. Kept here is only the CDR3 DNA, which spans 51 bases and is read in frame from base 1.